These T cell receptor beta chains were read from a single sample in a study of T cell responses to AZD1222 COVID-19 vaccine. TCRdb's table, derived via immunoSEQ multiplex PCR, lists solely in-frame clones and lacks some. This sample carries approximately 100,000 clones, 90% to 95% of them seen once, and the ten largest clones take 4% to 5%. The specimen was peripheral blood, collected on day 0 of AZD1222 vaccination. All receptors derive from an adult in good health. Each CDR3 is given with its conserved first and last residue. Fields, in order: J gene, D gene, clone size, V gene, CDR3 protein, CDR3 DNA. D genes are given only for firm matches. A row's size may be missing; if present it is once, few, many or a size class.

TRBJ1-1,.,.,TRBV7-9,CASSPFAGSAEAFF,TGTGCCAGCAGCCCCTTTGCGGGGAGCGCTGAAGCTTTCTTT
TRBJ2-2,.,.,TRBV7-7,CASRPGPWRTPGELFF,TGTGCCAGCAGGCCTGGTCCCTGGCGTACACCGGGGGAGCTGTTTTTT
TRBJ1-3,.,.,TRBV19,CASSIDLAGNTIYF,TGTGCCAGTAGTATAGATCTTGCCGGAAACACCATATATTTT
TRBJ1-2,TRBD1,.,TRBV6-5,CASSSANRGNYGYTF,TGTGCCAGCAGTTCGGCAAACAGGGGAAACTATGGCTACACCTTC
TRBJ2-5,TRBD2,.,TRBV7-9,CASSLLASGGEETQYF,TGTGCCAGCAGCTTATTGGCTAGCGGGGGAGAAGAGACCCAGTACTTC
TRBJ2-1,TRBD2,.,TRBV30,CAWSDLGLAENEQFF,TGTGCCTGGAGTGATCTGGGACTAGCGGAGAATGAGCAGTTCTTC
TRBJ1-1,.,.,TRBV5-1,CASSLDLGVNTEAFF,TGCGCCAGCAGCTTGGATTTAGGGGTGAACACTGAAGCTTTCTTT
TRBJ2-7,.,.,TRBV5-4,CASSAGQSYEQYF,TGTGCCAGCAGCGCCGGACAGTCCTACGAGCAGTACTTC
TRBJ2-7,.,.,TRBV5-4,CASSSQGVPYEQYF,TGTGCCAGCAGCTCACAGGGTGTCCCCTACGAGCAGTACTTC
TRBJ1-1,.,.,TRBV28,CASSIDDTEAFF,TGTGCCAGCAGCATAGATGACACTGAAGCTTTCTTT
TRBJ1-1,.,.,TRBV5-1,CASSESFMNTEAFF,TGCGCCAGCAGCGAGAGTTTCATGAACACTGAAGCTTTCTTT
TRBJ1-6,.,few,TRBV4-1,CASSQELPFKITYNSPLHF,TGCGCCAGCAGCCAAGAACTCCCCTTCAAAATCACCTATAATTCACCCCTCCACTTT
TRBJ2-7,.,.,TRBV19,CASSIDASYEQYF,TGTGCCAGTAGTATAGATGCGTCCTACGAGCAGTACTTC
TRBJ2-2,.,once,TRBV5-1,CASSLSERSDTGELFF,TGCGCCAGCAGCTTATCGGAAAGAAGCGACACCGGGGAGCTGTTTTTT
TRBJ1-1,TRBD1,few,TRBV5-1,CASRATGTGDTEAFF,TGCGCCAGCCGCGCTACCGGGACAGGGGACACTGAAGCTTTCTTT
TRBJ1-6,.,.,TRBV7-2,CASSPTLGRQSHSLHF,TGTGCCAGCAGCCCGACTTTGGGACGGCAATCGCATAGCCTCCACTTT
TRBJ2-3,.,.,TRBV19,CASSIGLVGTDTQYF,TGTGCCAGTAGTATAGGGCTAGTGGGCACAGATACGCAGTATTTT
TRBJ2-5,TRBD2,.,TRBV5-5,CASSSGLAGGWETQYF,TGTGCCAGCAGCTCCGGACTAGCGGGGGGTTGGGAGACCCAGTACTTC
TRBJ2-7,.,.,TRBV5-5,CASSSKPGTYEQYF,TGTGCCAGCAGCTCCAAGCCAGGGACCTACGAGCAGTACTTC
TRBJ2-2,.,.,TRBV4-3,CASSQDRQLLTGELFF,TGCGCCAGCAGCCAAGATCGGCAGCTTCTTACCGGGGAGCTGTTTTTT
TRBJ1-2,.,.,TRBV7-3,CASSLKAEIGYTF,TGTGCCAGCAGCTTAAAAGCGGAAATAGGCTACACCTTC
TRBJ2-1,TRBD2,.,TRBV9,CASSVAGQRGYNEQFF,TGTGCCAGCAGCGTAGCGGGCCAGCGGGGCTACAATGAGCAGTTCTTC
TRBJ2-5,.,.,TRBV5-8,CASRPRPTMVAEGETQYF,TGTGCCAGCAGGCCGAGACCTACCATGGTAGCGGAGGGGGAGACCCAGTACTTC
TRBJ2-5,.,once,TRBV5-1,CASSYGRIQETQYF,TGCGCCAGCAGCTACGGACGGATTCAAGAGACCCAGTACTTC
TRBJ2-3,.,.,TRBV20-1,CSATWGDTQYF,TGCAGTGCTACCTGGGGAGATACGCAGTATTTT
TRBJ1-2,.,few,TRBV7-2,CASSSNGAPGYGYTF,TGTGCCAGCAGCTCCAATGGAGCCCCGGGCTATGGCTACACCTTC
TRBJ1-6,TRBD1,.,TRBV4-3,CASSQDRGRNSPLHF,TGCGCCAGCAGCCAGGACAGGGGACGCAATTCACCCCTCCACTTT
TRBJ2-1,TRBD2,.,TRBV7-3,CASSLNSGGAYNEQFF,TGTGCCAGCAGCCTCAATAGCGGGGGGGCCTACAATGAGCAGTTCTTC
TRBJ1-5,TRBD1,.,TRBV19,CATRDRGQGYSNQPQHF,TGTGCCACCCGGGACAGGGGGCAAGGGTATAGCAATCAGCCCCAGCATTTT
TRBJ1-3,.,.,TRBV27,CASRRGGPGNTIYF,TGTGCCAGCAGGCGGGGGGGTCCCGGAAACACCATATATTTT
TRBJ1-3,.,.,TRBV5-1,CASSLESKANTIYF,TGCGCCAGCAGCTTGGAATCGAAAGCTAACACCATATATTTT
TRBJ2-5,.,.,TRBV24-1,CATSDLGSVENQETQYF,TGTGCCACCAGTGATTTGGGCTCGGTAGAAAACCAAGAGACCCAGTACTTC
TRBJ2-3,TRBD2,.,TRBV7-2,CASSSIGSGASTDTQYF,TGTGCCAGCAGCTCGATAGGAAGCGGGGCTAGCACAGATACGCAGTATTTT
TRBJ1-2,.,.,TRBV28,CASSLSGRGYTF,TGTGCCAGCAGTTTAAGTGGAAGGGGCTACACCTTC
TRBJ1-6,.,.,TRBV15,CATSRAVGLDSPLHF,TGTGCCACCAGCAGAGCCGTCGGCCTAGATTCACCCCTCCACTTT
TRBJ2-6,.,.,TRBV4-2,CASSQVTGSGANVLTF,TGTGCCAGCAGCCAAGTTACAGGGTCCGGGGCCAACGTCCTGACTTTC
TRBJ2-6,.,.,TRBV9,CASSLGRRGANVLTF,TGTGCCAGCAGCCTGGGGCGAAGGGGGGCCAACGTCCTGACTTTC
TRBJ1-2,TRBD1,.,TRBV6-2/TRBV6-3,CASSYGGQGNGYTF,TGTGCCAGCAGTTACGGGGGACAGGGAAACGGCTACACCTTC
TRBJ1-5,TRBD1,.,TRBV27,CASSSGAGGNQPQHF,TGTGCCAGCAGTTCCGGGGCAGGGGGAAATCAGCCCCAGCATTTT
TRBJ2-3,TRBD2,.,TRBV7-8,CASSQHRLAGGRGPSTDTQYF,TGTGCCAGCAGCCAACATCGACTAGCGGGGGGCCGTGGCCCTAGCACAGATACGCAGTATTTT
TRBJ2-1,.,.,TRBV6-5,CASRSSRAGASEQFF,TGTGCCAGCAGGTCGTCTCGCGCGGGGGCAAGTGAGCAGTTCTTC
TRBJ2-2,TRBD1,.,TRBV15,CATSRILDRTTGELFF,TGTGCCACCAGCAGAATTCTGGACAGGACCACCGGGGAGCTGTTTTTT
TRBJ1-6,.,.,TRBV5-6,CASSLWVTRGSYNSPLHF,TGTGCCAGCAGCTTGTGGGTGACGCGGGGGTCCTATAATTCACCCCTCCACTTT
TRBJ1-6,.,.,TRBV5-1,CASTEGNSPLHF,TGCGCCAGCACAGAGGGTAATTCACCCCTCCACTTT
TRBJ2-5,TRBD2,.,TRBV5-5,CASSSTSGGRLGETQYF,TGTGCCAGCAGCTCGACTAGCGGGGGGCGGCTCGGGGAGACCCAGTACTTC
TRBJ1-1,.,.,TRBV5-1,CASSGTPLMNTEAFF,TGCGCCAGCAGCGGGACACCCCTTATGAACACTGAAGCTTTCTTT
TRBJ2-1,.,.,TRBV7-2,CASSLDGNSFNEQFF,TGTGCCAGCAGCTTAGATGGCAACTCCTTCAATGAGCAGTTCTTC
TRBJ2-1,.,.,TRBV5-6,CASSLGSSYNEQFF,TGTGCCAGCAGCTTAGGGAGCTCCTACAATGAGCAGTTCTTC